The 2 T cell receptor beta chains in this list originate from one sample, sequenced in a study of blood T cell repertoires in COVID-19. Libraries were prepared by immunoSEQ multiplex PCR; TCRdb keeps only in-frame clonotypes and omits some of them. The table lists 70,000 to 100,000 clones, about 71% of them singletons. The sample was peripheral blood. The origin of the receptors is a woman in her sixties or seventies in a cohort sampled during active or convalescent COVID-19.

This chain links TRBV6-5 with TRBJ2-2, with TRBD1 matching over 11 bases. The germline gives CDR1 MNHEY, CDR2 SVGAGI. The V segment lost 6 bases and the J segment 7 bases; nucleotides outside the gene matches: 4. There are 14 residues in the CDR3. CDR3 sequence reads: CASSRDRGIGELFF. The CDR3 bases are TGTGCCAGCAGCCGGGACAGGGGGATCGGGGAGCTGTTTTTT.

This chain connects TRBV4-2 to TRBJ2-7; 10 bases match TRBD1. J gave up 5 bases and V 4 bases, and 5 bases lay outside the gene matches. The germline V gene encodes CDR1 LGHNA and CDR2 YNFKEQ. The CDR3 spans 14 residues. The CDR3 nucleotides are TGTGCCAGCAGCCTGGACAGGGGGGACCACGAGCAGTACTTC. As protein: CASSLDRGDHEQYF.